One sample yielded the 28 T cell receptor beta chains listed below, sequenced in a study of blood T cell repertoires in COVID-19. TCRdb's table, derived via immunoSEQ multiplex PCR, lists solely in-frame clones and lacks some. The data hold about 190,000 clones, with over 80% observed a single time. The sequencing input was peripheral blood. Receptors were obtained from a woman in her sixties with COVID-19, enrolled during active disease.

The chain employs TRBV4-1 and TRBJ1-4, with D possibly TRBD1 on 5 matching bases. The length of the CDR3 is 15 residues. Trimming stripped 3 bases from V and 8 bases from J, with 16 bases between. Germline V lookup: CDR1 MGHRA, CDR2 YSYEKL. The CDR3 DNA is TGCGCCAGCAGCCACTTCGGGGGGTCGGGAGAAAAACTGTTTTTT. This gives the protein CASSHFGGSGEKLFF.

This chain links TRBV10-2 with TRBJ2-7; D uncertain. The CDR3 runs to 15 residues. The V end was cut by 2 bases, the J end by 0 bases, with 11 bases between. Germline V gives CDR1 WSHSY, CDR2 SAAADI. The CDR3 bases are TGCGCCAGCAGTGAGGGGCCGGCGAGCTCCTACGAGCAGTACGTC. This codes for CASSEGPASSYEQYV.

This chain connects TRBV25-1 to TRBJ2-3; 7 bases map to TRBD1. The CDR3 extends over 14 amino acids. V gave up 4 bases and J gave up 2 bases; unmatched junction bases: 3. Per the germline V gene, CDR1 is MGHDK and CDR2 is SYGVNS. Written as DNA, the CDR3 is TGTGCCAGCAGTGTGACAGGGTCCACAGATACGCAGTATTTT. This encodes CASSVTGSTDTQYF. Drawing the rest from reference TRBV25-1 and TRBJ2-3, the complete variable domain is EADIYQTPRYLVIGTGKKITLECSQTMGHDKMYWYQQDPGMELHLIHYSYGVNSTEKGDLSSESTVSRIRTEHFPLTLESARPSHTSQYLCASSVTGSTDTQYFGPGTRLTVL.

This chain connects TRBV27 to TRBJ2-3, with D uncertain. This CDR3 has 14 amino acids. Germline V gives CDR1 MNHEY, CDR2 SMNVEV (reference sequence). Trimming took off 4 bases at V and 3 bases at J, with 11 bases between the two ends. The CDR3 nucleotides are TGTGCCAGCAGTTCCCCACTCGGGACAGATACGCAGTATTTT. Amino acids: CASSSPLGTDTQYF.

This chain uses TRBV29-1 with TRBJ2-3; the match to TRBD2 covers 11 bases. J was trimmed by 5 bases and V by 7 bases; bases with no gene match: 8. CDR1 is SQVTM and CDR2 is ANQGSEA in the germline V gene. This CDR3 has 14 amino acids. The CDR3 DNA reads as TGCAGCGCCGAGAAGGGGACTAGCGGAGATACGCAGTATTTT. Its translation: CSAEKGTSGDTQYF.

In its sample, this clone was seen once. The V call is TRBV29-1, the J call TRBJ1-2; D might be TRBD1 (6 bases). Trimming removed 5 bases from V and 4 bases from J, with 20 bases in between. This CDR3 has 15 residues. Germline V lookup: CDR1 SQVTM, CDR2 ANQGSEA. The CDR3 protein is CSVSPRGQSAYGYTF. The CDR3 DNA reads TGCAGCGTTAGCCCGCGTGGACAGAGTGCCTATGGCTACACCTTC.

This clone appeared once. V is TRBV5-1 and J is TRBJ1-2; 9 bases are a match to TRBD1. V was clipped by 1 base and J by 6 bases; unmatched bases: 7. Germline values: CDR1 SGHRS, CDR2 YFSETQ. The CDR3 is made up of 15 amino acids. The CDR3, as DNA: TGCGCCAGCAGCTTGCCGGGACAGGGTGGCAATGGCTACACCTTC. Translating gives CASSLPGQGGNGYTF.

The V call is TRBV19, the J call TRBJ2-3; 7 bases are a match to TRBD1. The CDR3 covers 13 residues. CDR1 is LNHDA, CDR2 SQIVND, per germline (reference sequence). V was clipped by 6 bases and J by 4 bases; unmatched bases: 4. The CDR3 protein is CASSRGGPDTQYF. CDR3 coding DNA: TGTGCCAGTAGCCGAGGGGGCCCAGATACGCAGTATTTT.

This clone occurred once. The rearrangement links TRBV3-1 (or the pseudogene TRBV3-2) to TRBJ2-2, with TRBD2 matching over 9 bases. From germline, CDR1 is LGHDT and CDR2 YNNKEL (reference sequence). The CDR3 consists of 17 residues. With 0 bases clipped from V and 6 bases from J, the junction kept 8 bases outside the gene matches. The CDR3 spells CASSQEGNSGSSGELFF. The CDR3 DNA reads as TGTGCCAGCAGCCAAGAGGGTAATAGCGGGAGTTCCGGGGAGCTGTTTTTT.

This chain joins TRBV7-2 and TRBJ1-1; D possibly corresponds to TRBD1 (5 bases). V was trimmed by 5 bases and J by 4 bases, leaving 8 bases between them. This CDR3 has 12 residues. Germline lookup yields CDR1 SGHTA and CDR2 FQGNSA. CDR3 nucleotide sequence: TGTGCCAGCAGCCCAAGGGGCACTGAAGCTTTCTTT. It yields the protein CASSPRGTEAFF.

V and J are TRBV2 and TRBJ1-1, with 7 bases matching TRBD1. Trimming cost V 7 bases and J 1 base; bases outside gene matches: 9. Per germline, CDR1 SNHLY and CDR2 FYNNEI. CDR3 length: 15 residues. The CDR3 here is CASMRLGGANTEAFF. The CDR3 DNA is TGTGCCAGCATGCGTTTAGGGGGCGCGAACACTGAAGCTTTCTTT. Drawing the rest from reference TRBV2 and TRBJ1-1, the complete variable domain is EPEVTQTPSHQVTQMGQEVILRCVPISNHLYFYWYRQILGQKVEFLVSFYNNEISEKSEIFDDQFSVERPDGSNFTLKIRSTKLEDSAMYFCASMRLGGANTEAFFGQGTRLTVV.

The chain combines TRBV27 with TRBJ1-1; 11 nucleotides match TRBD1. The trim removed 5 bases at V and 6 bases at J, leaving 8 bases unmatched. In germline, CDR1 is MNHEY, CDR2 SMNVEV (reference sequence). The CDR3 is 15 amino acids. CDR3 region: CASSHWTGGSPEAFF. The CDR3 region has the DNA TGTGCCAGCAGTCATTGGACAGGGGGCTCCCCTGAAGCTTTCTTT.

The chain carries TRBV5-4 and TRBJ2-3; 9 bases match TRBD2. This CDR3 is built from 14 residues. Germline CDR1 reads SGHNT; CDR2 reads YYREEE (reference sequence). Unmatched junction bases numbered 5, after V lost 4 bases and J lost 5 bases. CDR3 nucleotide sequence: TGTGCCAGCAGCGGCGGGGGGGCGTTAGATACGCAGTATTTT. Residues: CASSGGGALDTQYF.

The V and J genes are TRBV10-3 and TRBJ2-2; 9 bases line up with TRBD1. V trimming: 7 bases; J trimming: 6 bases; junction bases outside the gene matches: 6. The length of the CDR3 is 14 residues. CDR1 ENHRY and CDR2 SYGVKD come from the germline V gene. The CDR3 here is CAITWDREAGELFF. The CDR3 nucleotides are TGTGCCATCACCTGGGACAGGGAGGCCGGGGAGCTGTTTTTT.

The table lists this clone with a count of one. This chain uses TRBV4-1 with TRBJ2-3; a possible D gene is TRBD1 (8 bases). The length of the CDR3 is 21 residues. V was cut by 3 bases and J by 6 bases, with 34 bases left in between. CDR1 and CDR2 from the germline V gene are MGHRA and YSYEKL. The DNA of the CDR3 is TGCGCCAGCAGCCAGAACACAGGGGGACGTGGTCTAGCGGACCATGGGGATACGCAGTATTTT. It codes for CASSQNTGGRGLADHGDTQYF.

The rearrangement joins TRBV20-1 to TRBJ1-3; 7 nucleotides agree with TRBD1. The V gene end was trimmed by 3 bases and the J gene end by 0 bases; junction bases not matched to a gene: 11. This CDR3 contains 17 residues. Germline V lookup: CDR1 DFQATT, CDR2 SNEGSKA (reference sequence). The CDR3 DNA reads as TGCAGTGCTAGTCAGATTCGACAGGGTACCTCTGGAAACACCATATATTTT. This gives the protein CSASQIRQGTSGNTIYF.

The chain links TRBV5-1 to TRBJ2-1; 11 bases line up with TRBD1. With 3 bases clipped from V and 9 bases from J, the junction kept 5 bases outside the gene matches. The CDR3 is made up of 14 amino acids. Germline values: CDR1 SGHRS, CDR2 YFSETQ. Here the CDR3 DNA reads TGCGCCAGCAGCTCCGGACAGGGGGCTTTTGAGCAGTTCTTC. It is translated as CASSSGQGAFEQFF.

This rearrangement joins TRBV5-1 to TRBJ1-2; D gene unclear. CDR3 length equals 16 residues. Trimming took 4 bases from V and 0 from J, leaving 16 bases between them. Looked up from germline, CDR1 is SGHRS and CDR2 is YFSETQ. For the CDR3, the DNA is TGCGCCAGCAGCCTCGGGTCCAGAGCCCCTAACTATGGCTACACCTTC. Protein product: CASSLGSRAPNYGYTF.

This rearrangement joins TRBV19 to TRBJ2-1; 8 bases align to TRBD2. The CDR3 is made up of 17 amino acids. From germline, CDR1 is LNHDA and CDR2 SQIVND (reference sequence). The J segment lost 7 bases and the V segment lost 1 base, leaving 12 bases of the junction unmatched. The CDR3 nucleotides read TGTGCCAGTAGTATAGTCAGCGGGGGACGCCCAGGGAATGAGCAGTTCTTC. It specifies CASSIVSGGRPGNEQFF.

This clone was detected only a few times. The J gene is TRBJ1-1, the V gene TRBV28; tentatively, D is TRBD1 (6 bases). Looked up from germline, CDR1 is MDHEN and CDR2 is SYDVKM. The CDR3 contains 13 residues. V was cut by 8 bases and J by 1 base, with 11 bases left in between. Here the CDR3 DNA reads TGTGCCAGCCTTCAGGACAGGAACACTGAAGCTTTCTTT. This codes for CASLQDRNTEAFF.

The chain links TRBV13 to TRBJ1-2; D call uncertain. The CDR3 length is 12 residues. CDR1 and CDR2 (germline): PRHDT, FYEKMQ (reference sequence). V dropped 0 bases and J dropped 7 bases, with 6 bases sitting between them. The CDR3, as DNA: TGTGCCAGCAGCTTAGGGGGCCGTGGCTACACCTTC. Protein product: CASSLGGRGYTF.

The chain employs TRBV7-9 and TRBJ2-1, with D perhaps TRBD1 (6 bases). The CDR3 is 15 residues long. The germline gives CDR1 SEHNR, CDR2 FQNEAQ (reference sequence). The V end was cut by 4 bases, the J end by 2 bases, with 12 bases between. The CDR3 DNA is TGTGCCAGCAGCTCCCAGGGACACCCCTACAATGAGCAGTTCTTC. This translates into CASSSQGHPYNEQFF.

This chain joins TRBV12-3 or TRBV12-4 and TRBJ1-1; D call uncertain. Trimming removed 3 bases from V and 0 bases from J, with 2 bases in between. The CDR3 is 12 amino acids. The CDR3 loop is CASSFMNTEAFF. The CDR3 DNA sequence: TGTGCCAGCAGTTTTATGAACACTGAAGCTTTCTTT.

This CDR3 is CASSLSLKGASYNSPLHF. In DNA form, the CDR3 reads TGTGCCAGCAGTTTATCGTTAAAGGGGGCTTCCTATAATTCACCCCTCCACTTT. The rearrangement uses TRBV27 and TRBJ1-6; 7 bases align to TRBD1. Germline CDR1 reads MNHEY; CDR2 reads SMNVEV (reference sequence). V dropped 0 bases and J dropped 1; count of bases not matched to a gene: 6. This CDR3 contains 18 residues.

As concerns this clone: The same CDR3 also results from other DNA sequences found in this sample. The V and J genes are TRBV27 and TRBJ2-2, with 12 nucleotides matching TRBD2. CDR3 length: 17 amino acids. CDR1 and CDR2 (germline): MNHEY, SMNVEV (reference sequence). Trimming at V came to 3 bases and at J to 3 bases, leaving 5 bases not matched to a gene. CDR3: CASSFASGRAYTGELFF. The CDR3 coding sequence is TGTGCCAGCAGTTTTGCTAGCGGGAGGGCTTACACCGGGGAGCTGTTTTTT.

This clone was recorded once. This rearrangement joins TRBV12-3 or TRBV12-4 to TRBJ2-1; no reliable D call. The CDR3 runs 13 residues. V shed 1 base and J shed 6 bases, with 7 bases lying between them. The CDR3 loop reads CASSLGLSNEQFF. In DNA, the CDR3 is TGTGCCAGCAGTTTAGGTCTTTCCAATGAGCAGTTCTTC.

The chain carries TRBV11-3 and TRBJ2-5, with TRBD1 as a possible D gene (5 bases). V lost 4 bases to trimming and J lost 5 bases, with 14 bases between them. The CDR3 has 14 residues. Germline CDR1 reads SGHNT; CDR2 reads YENEEA. The CDR3 nucleotides read TGTGCCAGCAGCTCAAGGACATCCCCCGAGACCCAGTACTTC. Translation: CASSSRTSPETQYF.

V is TRBV6-5 and J is TRBJ1-5; D not certain. V was pared by 2 bases and J by 3 bases, with 5 bases between. The CDR3 is made up of 13 amino acids. The V gene's germline CDR1 is MNHEY and CDR2 SVGAGI. CDR3 amino acids: CASSYDSNQPQHF. The DNA for the CDR3 is TGTGCCAGCAGTTACGACTCCAATCAGCCCCAGCATTTT.